A selection of T cell receptor beta chains follows, all from one sample in a study of cytomegalovirus exposure and HLA in healthy donors. Measured with immunoSEQ multiplex PCR; TCRdb has only the in-frame clones, and not every one. This table holds 130,000 or so clones, around 9% found once. Sequenced: PBMCs. The receptors were gathered from a man aged 40-49 years in good health and CMV-seronegative. CDR3s include the opening cysteine and the closing phenylalanine or tryptophan. A D gene is named only where the DNA matches it firmly. Clone size is given for some rows only: seen once, a few or many times, or a class if the clone is expanded.

TRBV9	.	few	TRBJ1-2	CASSGGSGGYTF	TGTGCCAGCAGCGGAGGTTCGGGTGGCTACACCTTC
TRBV5-4	.	.	TRBJ1-2	CASSLGSGAPNYGYTF	TGTGCCAGCAGCTTGGGATCAGGGGCCCCCAACTATGGCTACACCTTC
TRBV11-1	TRBD2	few	TRBJ2-7	CDSSWEGGEYEQYF	TGTGACAGCAGCTGGGAGGGCGGGGAATACGAGCAGTACTTC
TRBV7-8	TRBD2	.	TRBJ2-7	CASSSVLLAGAYEQYF	TGTGCCAGCAGCTCGGTACTACTAGCGGGGGCCTACGAGCAGTACTTC
TRBV27	.	few	TRBJ2-3	CASTSVADTQYF	TGTGCCAGCACCTCGGTGGCAGATACGCAGTATTTT
TRBV6-5	TRBD1	few	TRBJ2-7	CASSYSGQGGSYEQYF	TGTGCCAGCAGTTACTCCGGACAGGGGGGATCCTACGAGCAGTACTTC
TRBV2	.	.	TRBJ2-5	CASSELLIPGETQYF	TGTGCCAGCAGTGAATTGTTGATCCCCGGGGAGACCCAGTACTTC
TRBV11-2	.	.	TRBJ2-7	CASSLAMSYEQYF	TGTGCCAGCAGCTTAGCGATGAGCTACGAGCAGTACTTC
TRBV2	.	few	TRBJ1-5	CASSDLGPNQPQHF	TGTGCCAGCAGTGATTTGGGGCCAAATCAGCCCCAGCATTTT
TRBV7-6	.	few	TRBJ2-1	CASSLDSNEQFF	TGTGCCAGCAGCTTAGACTCGAATGAGCAGTTCTTC
TRBV7-8	.	.	TRBJ2-5	CASSLRTTLQETQYF	TGTGCCAGCAGCTTAAGGACTACCTTACAAGAGACCCAGTACTTC
TRBV5-1	.	few	TRBJ2-4	CASSLADRRNIQYF	TGCGCCAGCAGCTTGGCCGACAGAAGAAACATTCAGTACTTC
TRBV6-5	.	.	TRBJ1-5	CASSPTGSGQPQHF	TGTGCCAGCTCCCCGACAGGAAGTGGTCAGCCCCAGCATTTT
TRBV6-1	TRBD1	few	TRBJ1-1	CASSEGPWPGGTEAFF	TGTGCCAGCAGTGAAGGCCCCTGGCCAGGGGGCACTGAAGCTTTCTTT
TRBV5-1	.	few	TRBJ2-3	CASSFTGWDTDTQYF	TGCGCCAGCAGCTTTACAGGGTGGGACACAGATACGCAGTATTTT
TRBV2	.	.	TRBJ1-3	CASSLGRVGNTIYF	TGTGCCAGCAGTCTAGGGAGGGTTGGAAACACCATATATTTT
TRBV27	TRBD1	few	TRBJ1-6	CASRRTGPSPLHF	TGTGCCAGCAGACGGACAGGGCCGTCACCCCTCCACTTT
TRBV7-2	.	few	TRBJ2-1	CASSPTDNEQFF	TGTGCCAGCAGTCCTACCGACAATGAGCAGTTCTTC
TRBV28	TRBD1	few	TRBJ1-2	CASSSSGQGEGNYGYTF	TGTGCCAGCAGCTCCTCGGGACAGGGGGAGGGGAACTATGGCTACACCTTC
TRBV19	.	few	TRBJ1-5	CASSQGYQPQHF	TGTGCCAGTAGTCAGGGCTATCAGCCCCAGCATTTT
TRBV4-1	.	few	TRBJ1-3	CASSQGGPGNTIYF	TGCGCCAGCAGCCAGGGGGGGCCTGGAAACACCATATATTTT
TRBV7-9	TRBD1	few	TRBJ2-3	CASSYRQGGTDTQYF	TGTGCCAGCAGCTACCGACAGGGTGGCACAGATACGCAGTATTTT
TRBV19	.	few	TRBJ2-7	CASSTESSYEQYF	TGTGCCAGTAGTACTGAGAGCTCCTACGAGCAGTACTTC
TRBV5-8	TRBD1	few	TRBJ1-1	CASSLAGGMNTEAFF	TGTGCCAGCAGCTTGGCAGGGGGCATGAACACTGAAGCTTTCTTT
TRBV5-1	.	few	TRBJ2-7	CASRPTTVPGGEQYF	TGCGCCAGCAGACCCACGACAGTGCCCGGCGGCGAGCAGTACTTC
TRBV4-3	TRBD1	.	TRBJ1-1	CASRQSTGGTEAFF	TGCGCCAGCAGGCAATCGACAGGGGGCACTGAAGCTTTCTTT
TRBV6-5	.	few	TRBJ2-3	CASGKGSDTQYF	TGTGCCAGTGGGAAGGGGTCAGATACGCAGTATTTT
TRBV28	.	.	TRBJ1-6	CASLQNNSPLHF	TGTGCCAGCCTTCAGAATAATTCACCCCTCCACTTT
TRBV10-2	TRBD2	few	TRBJ2-4	CASSEWSGGASFTKNIQYF	TGCGCCAGCAGTGAGTGGAGCGGGGGGGCTTCTTTTACCAAAAACATTCAGTACTTC
TRBV23-1	TRBD1	.	TRBJ2-7	CASSHPGQGADEQYF	TGCGCCAGCAGTCATCCGGGACAGGGGGCTGACGAGCAGTACTTC
TRBV5-3	.	.	TRBJ1-1	CARSFDSLFKRCTEAFF	TGTGCCAGAAGCTTTGACAGCCTTTTTAAAAGGTGCACTGAAGCTTTCTTT
TRBV15	TRBD1	.	TRBJ2-1	CATSRDRTGGNEQFF	TGTGCCACCAGCAGAGATCGGACAGGGGGCAATGAGCAGTTCTTC
TRBV5-1	.	.	TRBJ2-3	CASSSLAGGLEDTQYF	TGCGCCAGCAGCTCATTAGCCGGGGGGCTGGAAGATACGCAGTATTTT
TRBV4-3	.	few	TRBJ2-3	CASSQVLALDTQYF	TGCGCCAGCAGCCAAGTGTTAGCATTGGATACGCAGTATTTT
TRBV11-2	.	.	TRBJ2-1	CASSYLNEQFF	TGTGCCAGCAGTTATCTAAATGAGCAGTTCTTC
TRBV4-1	.	few	TRBJ2-7	CASSQDPPSSSYEQYF	TGCGCCAGCAGCCAAGATCCACCCTCTAGCTCCTACGAGCAGTACTTC
TRBV19	.	.	TRBJ1-1	CASAGTEALF	TGTGCCAGTGCAGGGACTGAAGCTCTCTTT
TRBV7-9	.	few	TRBJ1-1	CASSPGALGAFF	TGTGCCAGCAGCCCAGGGGCCCTCGGGGCTTTCTTT
TRBV19	.	.	TRBJ1-5	CASSLGLPTDNQPQHF	TGTGCCAGTAGTCTCGGACTGCCAACCGACAATCAGCCCCAGCATTTT
TRBV9	TRBD2	.	TRBJ2-1	CASSVGLAGGSYNEQFF	TGTGCCAGCAGCGTAGGCCTAGCGGGGGGGTCCTACAATGAGCAGTTCTTC
TRBV4-2	.	few	TRBJ2-2	CASSQEIVVRNTGELFF	TGTGCCAGCAGCCAAGAAATTGTTGTCAGGAACACCGGGGAGCTGTTTTTT
TRBV9	.	.	TRBJ2-1	CASSPRGWDNEQFF	TGTGCCAGCAGCCCCCGCGGCTGGGACAATGAGCAGTTCTTC
TRBV7-9	.	few	TRBJ1-4	CASSSAGEKLFF	TGTGCCAGCAGCTCGGCGGGGGAAAAACTGTTTTTT